These 19 T cell receptor beta chains originate from one sample sequenced in a study of T cell repertoires in cytomegalovirus infection (dated by TCRdb to 2018 to 2020). The reads were generated on an Illumina HiSeq 1500. TCRdb reanalyzed the raw reads on its own, using fastp at Q25 for trimming and MiXCR for clone calling, and kept in-frame beta chains. A single entry per CDR3 protein holds the most common genes and DNA from its merged rows. This sample gives about 530,000 distinct CDR3 sequences in total; around 27% of them show up just once. The top ten clonotypes cover 13% of the sample. The sequenced sample consisted of PBMCs. All receptors derive from a human donor in good health (CMV status not recorded). Some clones in this sample may be carry-over from other donors' samples.

This sequence joins TRBV12-3 or TRBV12-4 and TRBJ2-7; a possible D gene is TRBD1 (6 bases). The CDR3 is 15 residues long. V was pared by 2 bases and J by 2 bases, with 13 bases between. CDR3 sequence (DNA): TGTGCCAGCAGTTTATGGCCAGAGGGGGCCTACGAGCAGTACGTC. It yields the protein CASSLWPEGAYEQYV.

The chain joins TRBV12-3 or TRBV12-4 to TRBJ2-2, with D possibly being TRBD1 (5 bases). V was pared by 5 bases and J by 1 base, with 8 bases between. The CDR3 has 14 residues. CDR3 residues: CASSQTENTGELFF. DNA of the CDR3: TGTGCCAGCAGTCAGACAGAGAACACCGGGGAGCTGTTTTTT.

This clonotype was observed a few times. The V call is TRBV6-6, the J call TRBJ1-1; tentatively, D is TRBD1 (5 bases). V dropped 4 bases and J dropped 1 base, with 16 bases sitting between them. Germline lookup yields CDR1 MNHNY and CDR2 SVGAGI (reference sequence). This CDR3 comprises 16 residues. CDR3 sequence (DNA): TGTGCCAGCAGTTCCCTCGGGGGGGGAGGGAACACTGAAGCTTTCTTT. It is translated as CASSSLGGGGNTEAFF.

This clonotype appeared many times. The chain is built from TRBV4-1 and TRBJ2-5, with 7 bases fitting TRBD1. The CDR3 runs to 16 residues. Germline CDR1 reads MGHRA; CDR2 reads YSYEKL. V lost 1 base and J lost 5; bases outside the gene matches: 10. The CDR3 region is CASSQVVGGVGETQYF. CDR3 in DNA: TGCGCCAGCAGCCAAGTTGTAGGGGGCGTTGGTGAGACCCAGTACTTC.

This sequence joins TRBV28 and TRBJ2-1; the D gene is possibly TRBD1 (5 bases). Germline CDR1 reads MDHEN; CDR2 reads SYDVKM. The CDR3 consists of 14 residues. V lost 6 bases, J lost 1 base, and 10 bases lay in between. The CDR3 is CASRPGISYNEQFF. CDR3 in DNA: TGTGCCAGCAGACCAGGGATTTCCTACAATGAGCAGTTCTTC.

V and J are TRBV12-3 or TRBV12-4 and TRBJ1-2, with unresolved D. The CDR3 sequence is 15 residues long. V lost 3 bases, J lost 4 bases, and 15 bases lay in between. The CDR3 here is CASSLHQLELYGYTF. CDR3 nucleotide sequence: TGTGCCAGCAGTTTGCATCAACTGGAGCTCTATGGCTACACCTTC.

This clonotype was detected once. The chain couples TRBV6-6 to TRBJ2-7; the match to TRBD2 covers 8 bases. Germline trimming cut 6 bases from V and 2 bases from J; bases unmatched to any gene: 6. The CDR3 has 14 amino acids. Germline CDR1 reads MNHNY; CDR2 reads SVGAGI (reference sequence). The CDR3: CASSRDGRAYEQYV. The CDR3 bases are TGTGCCAGCAGCCGCGACGGGAGGGCCTACGAGCAGTACGTC.

The chain links TRBV2 to TRBJ2-5; 8 bases are shared with TRBD2. CDR1 is SNHLY and CDR2 is FYNNEI in the germline V gene. The CDR3 is 16 residues long. V trimming: 8 bases; J trimming: 5 bases; junction bases outside the gene matches: 16. The CDR3 loop reads CASSLVGGRSRETQYF. The DNA of the CDR3 is TGTGCCAGCTCCTTAGTAGGCGGGAGGTCCCGGGAGACCCAGTACTTC.

This clonotype was picked up many times. This chain links TRBV7-2 with TRBJ1-6; tentatively, D is TRBD1 (6 bases). Germline-derived CDR1 and CDR2 are SGHTA and FQGNSA. The CDR3 loop spans 14 amino acids. V lost 6 bases to trimming and J lost 9 bases, with 15 bases between them. CDR3: CASSSGQLASPLHF. The CDR3 DNA sequence: TGTGCCAGCAGTTCAGGACAGCTCGCTTCACCCCTCCACTTT.

The rearrangement links TRBV7-2 to TRBJ2-1; TRBD1 matches 9 bases. Germline CDR1 reads SGHTA; CDR2 reads FQGNSA. This CDR3 is 16 amino acids long. Germline trimming cut 5 bases from V and 5 bases from J; bases unmatched to any gene: 10. The CDR3 coding sequence is TGTGCCAGCAGCGGCCCCGGGACAGGGTGGAACAATGAGCAGTTCTTC. Protein sequence: CASSGPGTGWNNEQFF.

CDR3 amino acids: CASSRHPGTSGYEQYF. The CDR3 nucleotides read TGTGCCAGCAGTCGCCATCCCGGGACTAGCGGATACGAGCAGTACTTC. The rearrangement uses TRBV11-2 and TRBJ2-7; 11 bases are a match to TRBD2. Germline CDR1 SGHAT, CDR2 FQNNGV. The V segment lost 6 bases and the J segment 4 bases; nucleotides outside the gene matches: 11. The CDR3 extends over 16 amino acids.

The V call is TRBV5-6, the J call TRBJ2-3; tentative D call: TRBD2 (5 bases). This CDR3 comprises 18 residues. V was pared by 1 base and J by 4 bases, with 22 bases between. CDR1 and CDR2 from the germline V gene are SGHDT and YYEEEE. The CDR3 DNA sequence: TGTGCCAGCAGCTTGACGGTGGCTATCTTACGGGATGCAGATACGCAGTATTTT. Protein product: CASSLTVAILRDADTQYF.

The chain links TRBV6-6 to TRBJ2-7; possibly TRBD1 for D (6 bases). The CDR3 totals 16 residues. CDR1 and CDR2 (germline): MNHNY, SVGAGI (reference sequence). V gave up 6 bases and J gave up 5 bases, with 23 bases separating them. CDR3 in amino acids: CASRPNSARAGDEQYF. The DNA for the CDR3 is TGTGCCAGCAGACCCAATTCGGCCCGGGCAGGGGACGAGCAGTACTTC.

This clonotype was picked up a small number of times. The chain links TRBV6-5 to TRBJ2-2, with 8 bases fitting TRBD1. This CDR3 has 14 amino acids. Germline loops: CDR1 MNHEY, CDR2 SVGAGI. V lost 6 bases to trimming and J lost 6 bases; unmatched junction nucleotides: 6. CDR3 in amino acids: CASRRTGYPGELFF. CDR3 coding DNA: TGTGCCAGCAGGAGGACAGGGTACCCCGGGGAGCTGTTTTTT.

This clonotype was detected once. The CDR3 DNA reads as TGTGCCAGCAGTTCTCCGGGACAGGGGCTGGGACTAGGGGCAGATACGCAGTATTTT. Encoded protein: CASSSPGQGLGLGADTQYF. The chain joins TRBV28 to TRBJ2-3; 10 bases agree with TRBD1. Unmatched junction bases numbered 17, after V lost 4 bases and J lost 4 bases. In germline, CDR1 is MDHEN, CDR2 SYDVKM. The CDR3 runs to 19 residues. The full variable domain, rest sourced from reference TRBV28 and TRBJ2-3, is DVKVTQSSRYLVKRTGEKVFLECVQDMDHENMFWYRQDPGLGLRLIYFSYDVKMKEKGDIPEGYSVSREKKERFSLILESASTNQTSMYLCASSSPGQGLGLGADTQYFGPGTRLTVL.

This clonotype has just a few counts. The rearrangement joins TRBV20-1 to TRBJ2-5; D is possibly TRBD1 or TRBD2 (5 bases each). This CDR3 spans 14 amino acids. With 1 base removed from V and 9 bases from J, the gap between germline ends came to 18 bases. CDR1 and CDR2 (germline): DFQATT, SNEGSKA (reference sequence). CDR3 residues: CSARARDAKDAQYF. In DNA form, the CDR3 reads TGCAGTGCTAGAGCCCGGGACGCCAAGGATGCCCAGTACTTC.

V usage is TRBV19 and J usage is TRBJ2-1, with 8 bases identical to TRBD1. CDR3 size: 14 residues. With 2 bases clipped from V and 7 bases from J, the junction kept 4 bases outside the gene matches. The germline CDR1 and CDR2 sequences are LNHDA and SQIVND (reference sequence). The CDR3 loop is CASSIQGAKNEQFF. CDR3 bases: TGTGCCAGTAGTATACAGGGGGCGAAGAATGAGCAGTTCTTC. Supplemented by reference TRBV19 and TRBJ2-1, the full variable domain reads DGGITQSPKYLFRKEGQNVTLSCEQNLNHDAMYWYRQDPGQGLRLIYYSQIVNDFQKGDIAEGYSVSREKKESFPLTVTSAQKNPTAFYLCASSIQGAKNEQFFGPGTRLTVL.

The chain recombines TRBV12-3 or TRBV12-4 with TRBJ1-5; D is uncertain. Trimming removed 3 bases from V and 3 bases from J, with 6 bases in between. This CDR3 region has 13 residues. This CDR3 reads CASSFQINQPQHF. In DNA, the CDR3 is TGTGCCAGCAGTTTCCAGATCAATCAGCCCCAGCATTTT.

This clonotype showed up just a few times. J is TRBJ1-2 and V is TRBV11-2; TRBD1 agrees at 8 bases. The CDR3 consists of 14 residues. The germline gives CDR1 SGHAT, CDR2 FQNNGV. V was clipped by 3 bases and J by 4 bases; unmatched bases: 4. The CDR3 reads CASSFGQGIYGYTF. The CDR3 bases are TGTGCCAGCAGCTTCGGACAGGGAATCTATGGCTACACCTTC.